The 27 T cell receptor beta chains in this list originate from one sample, sequenced in a study of blood T cell repertoires in COVID-19 (dated by TCRdb to 2020 to 2021). Libraries were made using the immunoSEQ multiplex PCR assay. The table comes from immuneACCESS by way of TCRdb, which keeps in-frame sequences with V and J called. Part of the clones is missing from these tables; in studies checked, under half for an unresolved V gene and the rest for unknown reasons. The sample table holds tens of thousands of clones, of which 80% to 85% were seen once. The ten largest clones capture about 40% of the sample. The sequencing input was peripheral blood. The receptor source for this set is a human donor in a cohort sampled during active COVID-19.

The chain is built from TRBV11-2 and TRBJ1-2, with 11 bases identical to TRBD1. Germline trimming cut 1 base from V and 5 bases from J; bases unmatched to any gene: 3. This CDR3 contains 15 residues. CDR1 is SGHAT, CDR2 FQNNGV, per germline. CDR3: CASSLVRDRGYGYTF. In nucleotides, the CDR3 is TGTGCCAGCAGCTTAGTTCGGGACAGGGGGTATGGCTACACCTTC. The variable domain in full, with the rest retrieved from reference TRBV11-2 and TRBJ1-2, is EAGVAQSPRYKIIEKRQSVAFWCNPISGHATLYWYQQILGQGPKLLIQFQNNGVVDDSQLPKDRFSAERLKGVDSTLKIQPAKLEDSAVYLCASSLVRDRGYGYTFGSGTRLTVV.

The V call is TRBV29-1, the J call TRBJ2-7, with D possibly TRBD2 on 7 matching bases. CDR1 and CDR2 from the germline V gene are SQVTM and ANQGSEA. The CDR3 totals 13 residues. Deletions cut 1 base from V and 11 bases from J, with 18 bases between. CDR3 nucleotides: TGCAGCGTTGAAGGCCTTGGGGGGGGGCGAAAGTACTTC. Protein: CSVEGLGGGRKYF.

This clone was recorded only once. The junction does not match germline at one end; this may be a read error. The genes are TRBV7-7 and TRBJ1-5; TRBD1 agrees at 7 bases. The CDR3 consists of 19 residues. Germline CDR1 and CDR2: SSHAT and FNYEAQ (reference sequence). The CDR3 reads CASSPHRDRECYSNQPQHF. Here the CDR3 DNA reads TGTGCTAGCAGCCCTCACCGGGACAGAGAGTGTTATAGCAATCAGCCCCAGCATTTT.

This clone appeared once. The DNA for the CDR3 is TGTGCCAGCTCACTGGAAGCAGGGTACAATGAGCAGTTCTTC. Protein product: CASSLEAGYNEQFF. The chain couples TRBV18 to TRBJ2-1; perhaps TRBD1 as D (5 bases). The CDR3 totals 14 residues. Germline V gives CDR1 KGHSH, CDR2 LQKENI. The V end lost 4 bases, the J end lost 4 bases, and 11 bases lay between the germline ends.

In regard to this clone: The sample holds other DNA sequences that translate to the same CDR3. The rearrangement uses TRBV2 and TRBJ1-1, with D possibly being TRBD1 (5 bases). V was trimmed by 2 bases and J by 1 base, leaving 5 bases between them. In germline, CDR1 is SNHLY, CDR2 FYNNEI. The length of the CDR3 is 13 residues. CDR3: CASSEQGNTEAFF. CDR3 bases: TGTGCCAGCAGTGAACAGGGGAACACTGAAGCTTTCTTT.

CDR3 sequence: CASSPQPSGGPQEQFF. CDR3 DNA: TGTGCCAGCTCACCGCAACCTAGCGGGGGGCCGCAGGAGCAGTTCTTC. The chain is built from TRBV18 and TRBJ2-1, with 11 bases aligning to TRBD2. The V and J ends lost 3 bases and 10 bases, in that order; junction bases with no gene match: 11. The CDR3 spans 16 residues. CDR1 is KGHSH and CDR2 is LQKENI in the germline V gene.

The V call is TRBV6-6, the J call TRBJ1-3, with 7 positions matching TRBD1. CDR3 length: 14 residues. V dropped 6 bases and J dropped 2; count of bases not matched to a gene: 4. CDR1 and CDR2 (germline): MNHNY, SVGAGI (reference sequence). CDR3 in DNA: TGTGCCAGCAGAACTCAGGGGGCTGGAAACACCATATATTTT. It translates to CASRTQGAGNTIYF.

This chain connects TRBV20-1 to TRBJ2-4; possible D gene TRBD1, 5 bases. The V end was cut by 3 bases, the J end by 6 bases, with 15 bases between. Germline V CDR1 and CDR2: DFQATT, SNEGSKA (reference sequence). This CDR3 spans 14 amino acids. In DNA, the CDR3 is TGCAGTGCTAGTATGGGGCTCCCACGAAACATTCAGTACTTC. Its protein product is CSASMGLPRNIQYF.

This chain joins TRBV30 and TRBJ2-1; D is uncertain. CDR1 is GTSNPN and CDR2 is SVGIG in the germline V gene (reference sequence). V lost 1 base, J lost 4 bases, and 11 bases lay in between. The CDR3 is 14 amino acids. The CDR3 DNA follows: TGTGCCTGGAGTGCGTCCCTACGTTACAATGAGCAGTTCTTC. This encodes CAWSASLRYNEQFF.

The chain employs TRBV5-6 and TRBJ1-3; 7 nucleotides align to TRBD1. Germline V gene sequence: CDR1 SGHDT, CDR2 YYEEEE. This CDR3 has 15 amino acids. V dropped 4 bases and J dropped 2; count of bases not matched to a gene: 6. The CDR3 nucleotides read TGTGCCAGCAGCGTGACAGGGTTCGCTGGAAACACCATATATTTT. Protein sequence: CASSVTGFAGNTIYF.

This clone was seen once. The chain joins TRBV7-9 to TRBJ2-5; D is perhaps TRBD2 (5 bases). V lost 7 bases and J 11 bases, leaving 17 bases between the germline ends. Per the germline V gene, CDR1 is SEHNR and CDR2 is FQNEAQ (reference sequence). The CDR3 runs 12 residues. For the CDR3, the DNA is TGTGCCAGCACCAAGGACTTAAAAGAACAGTACTTC. This translates into CASTKDLKEQYF. Full variable domain (outside the CDR3, taken from reference TRBV7-9 and TRBJ2-5): DTGVSQNPRHKITKRGQNVTFRCDPISEHNRLYWYRQTLGQGPEFLTYFQNEAQLEKSRLLSDRFSAERPKGSFSTLEIQRTEQGDSAMYLCASTKDLKEQYFGPGTRLLVL.

This chain uses TRBV4-3 with TRBJ2-5, with 9 bases that match TRBD2. Trimming at V came to 1 base and at J to 3 bases, leaving 0 bases not matched to a gene. Germline CDR1 is LGHNA and CDR2 is YSLEER. The CDR3 sequence is 14 residues long. The CDR3 coding sequence is TGCGCCAGCAGCCAAGTAGCGGGGGAAGAGACCCAGTACTTC. Protein sequence: CASSQVAGEETQYF.

This clone came up once. CDR3 in amino acids: CASSALAGSSTDTQYF. DNA for the CDR3: TGCGCCAGCAGCGCTCTAGCGGGATCTAGCACAGATACGCAGTATTTT. The rearrangement links TRBV5-1 to TRBJ2-3, with 9 bases that match TRBD2. In germline, CDR1 is SGHRS, CDR2 YFSETQ. This CDR3 has 16 amino acids. J lost 0 bases, V lost 4 bases, and 6 bases had no gene match.

This chain uses TRBV30 with TRBJ1-3; 12 positions agree with TRBD1. The V segment lost 2 bases and the J segment 2 bases; nucleotides outside the gene matches: 7. Germline lookup yields CDR1 GTSNPN and CDR2 SVGIG (reference sequence). The CDR3 extends over 17 amino acids. CDR3: CAWSFLGQGAPGNTIYF. CDR3 nucleotides: TGTGCCTGGAGTTTCTTGGGACAGGGGGCACCTGGAAACACCATATATTTT.

CDR3 sequence reads: CASGGQGAWDEKLFF. For the CDR3, the DNA is TGTGCCAGCGGGGGACAGGGGGCATGGGATGAAAAACTGTTTTTT. This sequence joins TRBV2 and TRBJ1-4, with 12 bases lining up with TRBD1. CDR3 size: 15 residues. The V gene end was trimmed by 8 bases and the J gene end by 6 bases; junction bases not matched to a gene: 7. From germline, CDR1 is SNHLY and CDR2 FYNNEI.

The rearrangement links TRBV5-4 to TRBJ2-3; TRBD2 matches at 9 bases. In germline, CDR1 is SGHNT, CDR2 YYREEE (reference sequence). This CDR3 contains 14 residues. J gave up 7 bases and V 4 bases, and 7 bases lay outside the gene matches. DNA of the CDR3: TGTGCCAGCAGCCGTGGGACTAGCAAAAATACGCAGTATTTT. It yields the protein CASSRGTSKNTQYF.

This clone has only one observation. The chain combines TRBV9 with TRBJ2-1, with D perhaps matching TRBD1 (5 bases). Trimming left V 0 bases short and J 5 bases short, with 9 bases between. The germline V gene encodes CDR1 SGDLS and CDR2 YYNGEE. The CDR3 totals 14 residues. The CDR3 spells CASSVEPGHNEQFF. For the CDR3, the DNA is TGTGCCAGCAGCGTAGAGCCAGGGCACAATGAGCAGTTCTTC.

V gene TRBV7-8 combines with J gene TRBJ2-5; 7 bases line up with TRBD2. CDR1 SGHVS and CDR2 FQNEAQ come from the germline V gene. Trimming took 6 bases from V and 0 from J; bases not matched to a gene: 7. The CDR3 runs 15 residues. The CDR3 loop reads CASRDWGGYQETQYF. The CDR3 DNA follows: TGTGCCAGCAGGGATTGGGGGGGGTACCAAGAGACCCAGTACTTC.

The rearrangement joins TRBV6-5 to TRBJ1-5, with D maybe TRBD1 (5 bases). The CDR3 contains 16 residues. The V gene lost 2 bases and the J gene lost 5 bases, with 16 bases spanning the gap. Germline CDR1 reads MNHEY; CDR2 reads SVGAGI. CDR3 region: CASSYGSGHNDQPQHF. As DNA, the CDR3 is TGTGCCAGCAGTTACGGGTCAGGGCATAACGATCAGCCCCAGCATTTT.

The rearrangement links TRBV2 to TRBJ2-2, with a weak D call TRBD1 (5 bases). This CDR3 has 14 amino acids. CDR1 is SNHLY, CDR2 FYNNEI, per germline. V dropped 7 bases and J dropped 0 bases, with 9 bases sitting between them. The CDR3 nucleotides read TGTGCCAGCACAACGGACACGAACACCGGGGAGCTGTTTTTT. It translates to CASTTDTNTGELFF.

The V and J genes are TRBV4-3 and TRBJ2-1, with TRBD1 matching 7 bases. Germline V gene sequence: CDR1 LGHNA, CDR2 YSLEER. Unmatched junction bases numbered 10, after V lost 3 bases and J lost 8 bases. The CDR3 extends over 15 amino acids. CDR3 amino acids: CASSQADRDGDEQFF. DNA for the CDR3: TGCGCCAGCAGCCAGGCCGACAGGGATGGGGATGAGCAGTTCTTC.

The CDR3 DNA reads TGTGCCAGCAGTCGACGGGGGGGAGGGATAGAGACCCAGTACTTC. Its translation: CASSRRGGGIETQYF. This chain joins TRBV6-5 and TRBJ2-5, with 8 nucleotides matching TRBD2. The J segment lost 4 bases and the V segment lost 5 bases, leaving 9 bases of the junction unmatched. The CDR3 loop spans 15 amino acids. CDR1 is MNHEY, CDR2 SVGAGI, per germline.

The chain couples TRBV12-3 or TRBV12-4 to TRBJ2-5, with no clear D. The CDR3 loop spans 12 amino acids. V gave up 1 base and J gave up 7 bases, with 7 bases separating them. The CDR3: CASSLVSGTQYF. The CDR3 bases are TGTGCCAGCAGTTTAGTCTCCGGGACCCAGTACTTC.

In its sample, this clone was seen a few times. The chain combines TRBV7-8 with TRBJ2-5, with 7 bases identical to TRBD1. Germline V CDR1 and CDR2: SGHVS, FQNEAQ. Trimming took 5 bases from V and 5 from J; bases not matched to a gene: 8. CDR3 size: 14 residues. The CDR3 is CASSTRTGWETQYF. The CDR3 DNA sequence: TGTGCCAGCAGCACCCGGACAGGTTGGGAGACCCAGTACTTC.

The V and J genes are TRBV7-6 and TRBJ2-1; a weak D match, TRBD1 (7 bases). CDR3 length: 17 amino acids. Trimming pared 2 bases from V and 4 bases from J, leaving 18 bases between. Germline CDR1 SGHVS, CDR2 FNYEAQ. The CDR3 protein is CASSLFGGGTVYNEQFF. The DNA of the CDR3 is TGTGCCAGCAGCTTATTCGGGGGCGGGACAGTTTACAATGAGCAGTTCTTC.

The gene calls are TRBV19 and TRBJ2-1; tentatively, D is TRBD2 (6 bases). The germline CDR1 and CDR2 sequences are LNHDA and SQIVND (reference sequence). This CDR3 contains 15 residues. The germline V and J ends were trimmed by 7 bases and 5 bases, with 18 bases remaining between them. CDR3 sequence (DNA): TGTGCCAGTAAGGACGGGGGACCTCAAAACAATGAGCAGTTCTTC. Its protein product is CASKDGGPQNNEQFF.

CDR3 amino acids: CASSEIAIGSQWGRPQHF. In DNA, the CDR3 is TGTGCCAGCAGTGAAATAGCGATAGGTTCCCAATGGGGAAGGCCCCAGCATTTT. The rearrangement joins TRBV6-1 to TRBJ1-5; D is unclear. Per germline, CDR1 MNHNS and CDR2 SASEGT. The CDR3 spans 18 residues. The germline V and J ends were trimmed by 2 bases and 9 bases, with 26 bases remaining between them.